The 11 T cell receptor beta chains listed next were all sequenced from one sample in a study of regulatory T cells in long-lasting Graves disease. Time point defined: newly diagnosed GD, antithyroid drugs for less than 3 months. PBMC-derived RNA was used for the TCR library. Building the TCR beta libraries relied on iRepertoire HTBI primers, and CDR3 regions underwent Arm-PCR. Each CDR3 protein is one row after TCRdb ran MiXCR on the multiplex PCR reads. Among approximately 440,000 distinct CDR3 sequences listed, 15% to 20% were seen once. The data were also submitted as part of a second study, on T cells in Graves' hyperthyroidism and ophthalmopathy.

The sequencing here drew on peripheral blood mononuclear cells (PBMCs), taken at new diagnosis, from a patient treated with antithyroid drugs. The source of these receptors is a man aged 35 to 55 with Graves disease.

This clonotype was observed many times. V usage is TRBV7-2 and J usage is TRBJ1-1; 9 nucleotides agree with TRBD1. Losses at the gene ends were 5 bases for V and 5 bases for J; bases not matched to a gene: 9. CDR1 and CDR2 from the germline V gene are SGHTA and FQGNSA. This CDR3 region has 15 residues. The CDR3 sequence: CASSPRQGVRTEAFF. CDR3 coding DNA: TGTGCCAGCAGCCCGCGACAGGGGGTACGAACTGAAGCTTTCTTT. The variable domain in full, completed from reference TRBV7-2 and TRBJ1-1, reads GAGVSQSPSNKVTEKGKDVELRCDPISGHTALYWYRQSLGQGLEFLIYFQGNSAPDKSGLPSDRFSAERTGGSVSTLTIQRTQQEDSAVYLCASSPRQGVRTEAFFGQGTRLTVV.

There are many counts of this clonotype. The chain joins TRBV28 to TRBJ2-2, with 7 bases identical to TRBD1. Germline assignment: CDR1 MDHEN and CDR2 SYDVKM. The CDR3 is 14 residues long. The J segment lost 5 bases and the V segment lost 3 bases, leaving 3 bases of the junction unmatched. The CDR3 nucleotides read TGTGCCAGCAGTTTGACAGGGATAACCGGGGAGCTGTTTTTT. It specifies CASSLTGITGELFF.

This clonotype was seen ten or more times. The chain uses TRBV6-2 or TRBV6-3 and TRBJ1-2, with 7 bases aligning to TRBD1. The CDR3 length is 13 residues. The germline CDR1 and CDR2 sequences are MNHEY and SVGEGT. V trimming: 0 bases; J trimming: 5 bases; junction bases outside the gene matches: 0. The CDR3 DNA reads as TGTGCCAGCAGTTACTCGGGACAGTATGGCTACACCTTC. This gives the protein CASSYSGQYGYTF.

Many counts were recorded for this clonotype. The rearrangement uses TRBV30 and TRBJ1-5; no reliable D call. The CDR3 spans 13 residues. Trimming shortened V by 3 bases and J by 5 bases, and 11 bases separated the two germline ends. Germline loops: CDR1 GTSNPN, CDR2 SVGIG (reference sequence). CDR3 loop: CAWSPDGDQPQHF. The DNA for the CDR3 is TGTGCCTGGAGCCCGGACGGAGATCAGCCCCAGCATTTT.

Details on this clonotype: This likely traces to a read error, being one base from a far larger clone. The CDR3 does not end in the conserved phenylalanine or tryptophan, so this is likely a read error. The rearrangement uses TRBV6-2 or TRBV6-3 and TRBJ2-7; D not resolved. V was cut by 6 bases and J by 2 bases, with 11 bases left in between. This CDR3 region has 13 residues. Germline lookup yields CDR1 MNHEY and CDR2 SVGEGT. CDR3 nucleotides: TGTGCCAGCAGCTTAGAGGAAGCCTACGAGCAGTACCTC. This sequence encodes CASSLEEAYEQYL.

The sample holds many counts of this clonotype. V gene TRBV11-2 combines with J gene TRBJ2-1; D uncertain. With 2 bases removed from V and 6 bases from J, the gap between germline ends came to 14 bases. Germline V gene data show CDR1 as SGHAT and CDR2 as FQNNGV. CDR3 length: 15 amino acids. CDR3 sequence (DNA): TGTGCCAGCAGCTTAACGGCGGTTAACCCCAATGAGCAGTTCTTC. This encodes CASSLTAVNPNEQFF.

This clonotype was detected only a few times. This could be a read error, since a much larger clone is one nucleotide away. This chain uses TRBV7-9 with TRBJ2-7; D is possibly TRBD2 (5 bases). Trimming pared 0 bases from V and 5 bases from J, leaving 8 bases between. The germline gives CDR1 SEHNR, CDR2 FQNEAQ (reference sequence). The CDR3 runs to 13 residues. The CDR3 region has the DNA TGTGCCAGCAGCTTAGCGGGAGTCAACGAGCAGTACTTC. Amino acids: CASSLAGVNEQYF.

The V call is TRBV27, the J call TRBJ1-5, with 7 bases aligning to TRBD1. The length of the CDR3 is 14 residues. Germline CDR1 is MNHEY and CDR2 is SMNVEV (reference sequence). The J segment lost 9 bases and the V segment lost 2 bases, leaving 7 bases of the junction unmatched. Written as DNA, the CDR3 is TGTGCCAGCAGTTTAAAAACAGGGGCCGGGCCCCAGCATTTT. It is translated as CASSLKTGAGPQHF.

The chain has TRBV6-2 or TRBV6-3 and TRBJ2-1; D not certain. Germline V gives CDR1 MNHEY, CDR2 SVGEGT. Trimming cost V 6 bases and J 13 bases, with 13 bases left between them. The CDR3 loop spans 11 amino acids. In DNA form, the CDR3 reads TGTGCCAGCAGGGATTGGCAACACCAGTTCTTC. Protein product: CASRDWQHQFF.

There are many counts of this clonotype. The chain combines TRBV5-1 with TRBJ2-7; 11 positions agree with TRBD2. J gave up 6 bases and V 4 bases, and 9 bases lay outside the gene matches. The CDR3 has 15 residues. Germline V gene data show CDR1 as SGHRS and CDR2 as YFSETQ. CDR3 in amino acids: CASSDTGTSGLEQYF. CDR3 sequence (DNA): TGCGCCAGCAGCGACACCGGGACTAGCGGTCTCGAGCAGTACTTC.

This chain joins TRBV11-2 and TRBJ1-2; TRBD1 matches at 9 bases. The germline V gene has CDR1 SGHAT and CDR2 FQNNGV. V trimming: 5 bases; J trimming: 2 bases; junction bases outside the gene matches: 9. This CDR3 is 16 amino acids long. The CDR3 DNA is TGTGCCAGCAGCCCGCGGACAGGGGAGGCCAACTATGGCTACACCTTC. This encodes CASSPRTGEANYGYTF.